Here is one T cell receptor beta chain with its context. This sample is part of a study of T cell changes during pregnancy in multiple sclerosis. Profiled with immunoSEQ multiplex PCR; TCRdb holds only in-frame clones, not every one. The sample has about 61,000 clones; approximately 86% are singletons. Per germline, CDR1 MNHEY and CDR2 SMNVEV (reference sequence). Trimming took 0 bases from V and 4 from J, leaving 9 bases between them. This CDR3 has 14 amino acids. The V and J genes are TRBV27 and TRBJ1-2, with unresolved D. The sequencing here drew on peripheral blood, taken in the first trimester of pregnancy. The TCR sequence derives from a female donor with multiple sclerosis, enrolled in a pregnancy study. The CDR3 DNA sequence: TGTGCCAGCAGTTTATCGCTGGGAGGCTATGGCTACACCTTC. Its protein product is CASSLSLGGYGYTF.